This record looks at one T cell receptor beta chain sequence and its context. As originally analysed: Estimated nucleated cell counts came from reference gene primer amplification. Libraries were prepared by immunoSEQ multiplex PCR; TCRdb keeps only in-frame clonotypes and omits some of them. Clone size and the V and J calls come from that table; the DNA yielded D and trimming. The sample shows fewer than 500,000 clones, roughly 87% of them seen only once. The sample originates from a study of blood T cell repertoires in COVID-19. On the study more broadly: Samples representing acute and convalescent COVID-19 were sourced from the United States, Italy and Spain. From T cells, B-cell-depleted T cells, or PBMCs came the material, which was cDNA or gDNA.

Germline CDR1 and CDR2: SGHRS and YFSETQ. The CDR3 has 14 residues. Trimming shortened V by 0 bases and J by 8 bases, and 11 bases separated the two germline ends. Participants spanned ages about 18 to 95 years and resided in over 20 US areas. The V gene is TRBV5-1, the J gene TRBJ2-2; D possibly corresponds to TRBD1 (5 bases). The receptor's source is a woman younger than 30 with acute COVID-19. Sequencing was done on a sample of PBMCs or T cells enriched from blood (not recorded which). For the CDR3, the DNA is TGCGCCAGCAGCTTGGCAGGGATTGAGGGGGAGCTGTTTTTT. Protein sequence: CASSLAGIEGELFF.